The 21 T cell receptor beta chains below were found in one sample sequenced in a study of T cell changes during pregnancy in multiple sclerosis (dated by TCRdb to the late 2010s). Libraries were built with the immunoSEQ multiplex PCR assay. TCRdb stores this immuneACCESS table with in-frame sequences only. Part of the clones is absent; in the studies checked, under half of the shortfall reflects unresolved V genes, and no reason is known for the rest. This sample comprises 10,000 or so clones, approximately 86% of them detected only once. The ten most abundant clones make up less than 20% of the sample. The sample in question was CD8+ T cells from peripheral blood mononuclear cells, obtained in the third trimester of pregnancy. These TCRs come from a female donor in good health, enrolled as a control in a pregnancy study.

This chain joins TRBV9 and TRBJ2-7, with 9 bases aligning to TRBD1. The CDR3 runs 16 residues. Trimming removed 4 bases from V and 1 base from J; junction bases left unmatched: 9. Germline CDR1 is SGDLS and CDR2 is YYNGEE. CDR3 sequence: CASSLGTGSSSYEQYF. The CDR3 DNA sequence: TGTGCCAGCAGCCTCGGGACAGGGTCGTCATCCTACGAGCAGTACTTC.

The chain links TRBV6-1 to TRBJ2-5; D possibly corresponds to TRBD1 (5 bases). Germline CDR1 is MNHNS and CDR2 is SASEGT. V gave up 2 bases and J gave up 1 base, with 14 bases separating them. The CDR3 is 16 amino acids. DNA of the CDR3: TGTGCCAGCAGTGAACCTTGGCAGGGCGGCCAAGAGACCCAGTACTTC. It codes for CASSEPWQGGQETQYF.

This sequence joins TRBV28 and TRBJ1-2; perhaps TRBD1 as D (6 bases). Trimming shortened V by 6 bases and J by 8 bases, and 10 bases separated the two germline ends. This CDR3 spans 11 amino acids. Per germline, CDR1 MDHEN and CDR2 SYDVKM. In DNA, the CDR3 is TGTGCCAGCAGGTCAGGGGTCGGCTACACCTTC. The encoded protein is CASRSGVGYTF.

The J gene is TRBJ2-3, the V gene TRBV5-1, with a possible D match to TRBD2 (5 bases). CDR1 and CDR2 from the germline V gene are SGHRS and YFSETQ. Trimming stripped 0 bases from V and 1 base from J, with 12 bases between. CDR3 length equals 16 residues. The CDR3 region has the DNA TGCGCCAGCAGCTTGGAGGTTAGCGCCGGCACAGATACGCAGTATTTT. It is translated as CASSLEVSAGTDTQYF.

The genes are TRBV6-6 and TRBJ2-2; a possible D gene is TRBD1 (6 bases). This CDR3 is 14 amino acids long. The germline V gene has CDR1 MNHNY and CDR2 SVGAGI (reference sequence). Trimming left V 7 bases short and J 4 bases short, with 13 bases between. CDR3 sequence: CASTPGQLTGELFF. CDR3 DNA: TGTGCCAGCACTCCGGGACAACTCACCGGGGAGCTGTTTTTT.

The chain uses TRBV7-9 and TRBJ1-2; 9 positions match TRBD1. The V and J ends lost 5 bases and 2 bases, in that order; junction bases with no gene match: 6. Germline V gene sequence: CDR1 SEHNR, CDR2 FQNEAQ (reference sequence). The CDR3 spans 15 residues. The CDR3 loop is CASSARTGANYGYTF. The CDR3 DNA reads as TGTGCCAGCAGCGCCCGGACAGGGGCGAACTATGGCTACACCTTC. Full variable domain (rest looked up from reference TRBV7-9 and TRBJ1-2): DTGVSQNPRHKITKRGQNVTFRCDPISEHNRLYWYRQTLGQGPEFLTYFQNEAQLEKSRLLSDRFSAERPKGSFSTLEIQRTEQGDSAMYLCASSARTGANYGYTFGSGTRLTVV.

The chain has TRBV5-1 and TRBJ2-7, with TRBD1 matching 8 bases. V trimming: 1 base; J trimming: 3 bases; junction bases outside the gene matches: 6. The CDR3 runs 15 residues. The germline CDR1 and CDR2 sequences are SGHRS and YFSETQ. DNA for the CDR3: TGCGCCAGCAGCTTGATCGGGACAGGAGGCTACGAGCAGTACTTC. The encoded protein is CASSLIGTGGYEQYF.

This rearrangement joins TRBV11-2 to TRBJ2-3; 10 positions match TRBD2. The germline CDR1 and CDR2 sequences are SGHAT and FQNNGV. CDR3 length equals 17 residues. V gave up 5 bases and J gave up 4 bases; unmatched junction bases: 12. Written as DNA, the CDR3 is TGTGCCAGCAGCCCCCTTGAGGGGCTAGCGGGAGCAGATACGCAGTATTTT. Translated: CASSPLEGLAGADTQYF.

The rearrangement joins TRBV10-1 to TRBJ2-1; the D gene is possibly TRBD2 (6 bases). CDR1 WNHNN and CDR2 SYGVQD come from the germline V gene (reference sequence). The CDR3 is made up of 15 amino acids. The V end was cut by 4 bases, the J end by 1 base, with 11 bases between. CDR3 bases: TGCGCCAGCAGTGTTGGGAGGACTTCCTACAATGAGCAGTTCTTC. Its translation: CASSVGRTSYNEQFF.

The chain joins TRBV9 to TRBJ2-3; weak D call: TRBD2 (7 bases). This CDR3 region has 16 residues. The V gene's germline CDR1 is SGDLS and CDR2 YYNGEE. Trimming cost V 4 bases and J 1 base, with 16 bases left between them. The CDR3 loop is CASSQYGGGRTDTQYF. For the CDR3, the DNA is TGTGCCAGCAGCCAATATGGGGGGGGGCGCACAGATACGCAGTATTTT. Together with reference TRBV9 and TRBJ2-3, the CDR3 gives the full variable domain: DSGVTQTPKHLITATGQRVTLRCSPRSGDLSVYWYQQSLDQGLQFLIQYYNGEERAKGNILERFSAQQFPDLHSELNLSSLELGDSALYFCASSQYGGGRTDTQYFGPGTRLTVL.

The chain employs TRBV7-2 and TRBJ1-1, with D possibly being TRBD1 (6 bases). Trimming took 5 bases from V and 4 from J, leaving 14 bases between them. From germline, CDR1 is SGHTA and CDR2 FQGNSA. The CDR3 consists of 14 residues. The CDR3 loop reads CASSQKGVGTEAFF. The CDR3 DNA sequence: TGTGCCAGCAGCCAAAAGGGGGTCGGCACTGAAGCTTTCTTT.

The rearrangement joins TRBV7-2 to TRBJ2-3; D unclear. The V gene lost 4 bases and the J gene lost 0 bases, with 11 bases spanning the gap. The CDR3 has 15 residues. The germline V gene encodes CDR1 SGHTA and CDR2 FQGNSA. The CDR3 sequence is CASSSTRASTDTQYF. CDR3 nucleotide sequence: TGTGCCAGCAGCTCAACTCGCGCTAGCACAGATACGCAGTATTTT. The variable domain in full, completed from reference TRBV7-2 and TRBJ2-3, reads GAGVSQSPSNKVTEKGKDVELRCDPISGHTALYWYRQSLGQGLEFLIYFQGNSAPDKSGLPSDRFSAERTGGSVSTLTIQRTQQEDSAVYLCASSSTRASTDTQYFGPGTRLTVL.

The V gene is TRBV6-1, the J gene TRBJ2-6; D is possibly TRBD1 (6 bases). The CDR3 is made up of 15 amino acids. The V end was cut by 4 bases, the J end by 6 bases, with 13 bases between. Germline V CDR1 and CDR2: MNHNS, SASEGT. In nucleotides, the CDR3 is TGTGCCAGCAGTGTACAGGGCTCGGAGGCCAACGTCCTGACTTTC. This translates into CASSVQGSEANVLTF.

The chain is built from TRBV6-4 and TRBJ2-1; 16 bases line up with TRBD2. The V segment lost 6 bases and the J segment 6 bases; nucleotides outside the gene matches: 2. CDR1 MRHNA and CDR2 SNTAGT come from the germline V gene. The CDR3 spans 15 residues. CDR3 region: CASSGTSGGANEQFF. DNA of the CDR3: TGTGCCAGCAGCGGGACTAGCGGGGGGGCCAATGAGCAGTTCTTC.

J is TRBJ2-3 and V is TRBV6-6; possibly TRBD1 for D (6 bases). The V gene lost 4 bases and the J gene lost 2 bases, with 10 bases spanning the gap. Looked up from germline, CDR1 is MNHNY and CDR2 is SVGAGI (reference sequence). The CDR3 sequence is 14 residues long. The CDR3 DNA follows: TGTGCCAGCAGTTCGACAGGCCCCACAGATACGCAGTATTTT. Protein product: CASSSTGPTDTQYF.

The chain recombines TRBV4-2 with TRBJ2-1; the D gene is possibly TRBD2 (5 bases). This CDR3 has 15 residues. Trimming took 1 base from V and 6 from J, leaving 13 bases between them. From germline, CDR1 is LGHNA and CDR2 YNFKEQ. DNA for the CDR3: TGTGCCAGCAGCCAAGGGATAGCGACTCCCAATGAGCAGTTCTTC. This translates into CASSQGIATPNEQFF.

The chain has TRBV13 and TRBJ1-5; a weak D match, TRBD1 (5 bases). Germline lookup yields CDR1 PRHDT and CDR2 FYEKMQ (reference sequence). The CDR3 totals 13 residues. Trimming removed 8 bases from V and 6 bases from J, with 14 bases in between. The CDR3 nucleotides are TGTGCCAGCGCCTCAGGGAAAGGTCAGCCCCAGCATTTT. Its protein product is CASASGKGQPQHF.

The J gene is TRBJ1-2, the V gene TRBV19, with 7 bases matching TRBD1. The length of the CDR3 is 13 residues. Trimming at V came to 7 bases and at J to 8 bases, leaving 10 bases not matched to a gene. The germline V gene encodes CDR1 LNHDA and CDR2 SQIVND (reference sequence). CDR3 bases: TGTGCCAGTACTTTACAGGGGATGGGCGGCTACACCTTC. Protein: CASTLQGMGGYTF. The variable domain in full, completed from reference TRBV19 and TRBJ1-2, reads DGGITQSPKYLFRKEGQNVTLSCEQNLNHDAMYWYRQDPGQGLRLIYYSQIVNDFQKGDIAEGYSVSREKKESFPLTVTSAQKNPTAFYLCASTLQGMGGYTFGSGTRLTVV.

The chain employs TRBV28 and TRBJ2-1, with D tentatively TRBD1 (6 bases). The germline V gene encodes CDR1 MDHEN and CDR2 SYDVKM. V shed 5 bases and J shed 7 bases, with 15 bases lying between them. The CDR3 has 14 amino acids. The CDR3 DNA is TGTGCCAGCAGTCCGCGGACAGCCCTGAATGAGCAGTTCTTC. Protein sequence: CASSPRTALNEQFF.

Worth noting for this clone: The junction differs from germline at one of its ends, possibly a read error. CDR3 protein: CASGGRGVVGFF. DNA for the CDR3: TGTGCCAGCGGGGGACGGGGGGTAGTAGGATTTTTT. The chain carries TRBV9 and TRBJ1-1; D may be TRBD1 (5 bases). The germline gives CDR1 SGDLS, CDR2 YYNGEE. The CDR3 is 12 amino acids.

J is TRBJ2-1 and V is TRBV29-1; D remains ambiguous. This CDR3 is 11 amino acids long. V shed 4 bases and J shed 2 bases, with 3 bases lying between them. Germline assignment: CDR1 SQVTM and CDR2 ANQGSEA. The CDR3 spells CSVGTYNEQFF. The CDR3 nucleotides are TGCAGCGTTGGTACCTACAATGAGCAGTTCTTC.